A single sample is the source of the 16 T cell receptor beta chains below, sequenced in a study of blood T cell repertoires in COVID-19. Clones were sequenced by immunoSEQ multiplex PCR, and TCRdb holds only the in-frame ones, with some missing. Of more than 200,000 clones in the sample, approximately 90% were seen once. The sequenced sample consisted of PBMCs or T cells enriched from blood (not recorded which). The source is a woman in her thirties with acute COVID-19.

The sample holds one count of this clone. V is TRBV5-1 and J is TRBJ2-7; 8 nucleotides match TRBD2. The CDR3 is made up of 14 amino acids. Germline CDR1 is SGHRS and CDR2 is YFSETQ. V lost 4 bases, J lost 1 base, and 4 bases stayed unmatched. This CDR3 reads CASSPGTSSYEQYF. CDR3 in DNA: TGCGCCAGCAGCCCAGGGACTAGTTCCTACGAGCAGTACTTC.

The chain links TRBV11-1 to TRBJ2-2, with D possibly matching TRBD1 (5 bases). Germline loops: CDR1 SGHAT, CDR2 FQDESV (reference sequence). The germline V and J ends were trimmed by 4 bases and 3 bases, with 12 bases remaining between them. The length of the CDR3 is 15 residues. CDR3 protein: CASSSRGRYTGELFF. In DNA form, the CDR3 reads TGTGCCAGCAGCTCAAGGGGTAGATACACCGGGGAGCTGTTTTTT.

This chain links TRBV2 with TRBJ1-5; 9 bases match TRBD1. The germline CDR1 and CDR2 sequences are SNHLY and FYNNEI. The V gene end was trimmed by 5 bases and the J gene end by 1 base; junction bases not matched to a gene: 3. This CDR3 has 15 amino acids. CDR3 nucleotide sequence: TGTGCCAGCAGTTCGACAGGGGGGAGCAATCAGCCCCAGCATTTT. It translates to CASSSTGGSNQPQHF.

This chain connects TRBV7-9 to TRBJ2-1; TRBD2 aligns across 11 bases. The CDR3 covers 19 residues. V was pared by 0 bases and J by 8 bases, with 15 bases of the junction left unmatched. Germline CDR1 is SEHNR and CDR2 is FQNEAQ (reference sequence). The CDR3 DNA reads as TGTGCCAGCAGCTTAGCGCTAGCGGGGGGCCTATACTCCCGGGATGAGCAGTTCTTC. As protein: CASSLALAGGLYSRDEQFF. Variable domain in full (rest from reference TRBV7-9 and TRBJ2-1): DTGVSQNPRHKITKRGQNVTFRCDPISEHNRLYWYRQTLGQGPEFLTYFQNEAQLEKSRLLSDRFSAERPKGSFSTLEIQRTEQGDSAMYLCASSLALAGGLYSRDEQFFGPGTRLTVL.

The chain carries TRBV11-2 and TRBJ2-5; 8 nucleotides agree with TRBD2. The CDR3 contains 17 residues. Germline V gene lookup returns CDR1 SGHAT and CDR2 FQNNGV. V was clipped by 1 base and J by 4 bases; unmatched bases: 11. Here the CDR3 DNA reads TGTGCCAGCAGCTTAGCCGGCGGACTAGCCCCACGAGAGACCCAGTACTTC. Protein sequence: CASSLAGGLAPRETQYF.

The rearrangement uses TRBV4-1 and TRBJ1-4; 10 bases line up with TRBD1. Germline-derived CDR1 and CDR2 are MGHRA and YSYEKL. This CDR3 comprises 17 residues. The J segment lost 0 bases and the V segment lost 6 bases, leaving 7 bases of the junction unmatched. CDR3 sequence (DNA): TGCGCCAGCAGGGCGGACAGGGGGGGCGCAACTAATGAAAAACTGTTTTTT. This sequence encodes CASRADRGGATNEKLFF.

In this sample, this clone turned up many times. Other DNA sequences in the same sample also yield this CDR3. V usage is TRBV29-1 and J usage is TRBJ2-1; no definite D call. Germline V gene sequence: CDR1 SQVTM, CDR2 ANQGSEA. V was trimmed by 3 bases and J by 4 bases, leaving 7 bases between them. CDR3 length: 12 amino acids. The CDR3 coding sequence is TGCAGCGTTGACCCAGGTTACAATGAGCAGTTCTTC. Residues: CSVDPGYNEQFF.

The chain is built from TRBV18 and TRBJ1-5, with 11 bases identical to TRBD1. The CDR3 consists of 16 residues. The germline CDR1 and CDR2 sequences are KGHSH and LQKENI. Unmatched junction bases numbered 7, after V lost 5 bases and J lost 4 bases. DNA of the CDR3: TGTGCCAGCTCAACAGCCGGGACAGGGGGGAATCAGCCCCAGCATTTT. Protein product: CASSTAGTGGNQPQHF.

The rearrangement joins TRBV28 to TRBJ1-1; possibly TRBD1 for D (6 bases). The V and J ends lost 6 bases and 6 bases respectively, with 11 bases between them. The CDR3 extends over 12 amino acids. Germline V gene sequence: CDR1 MDHEN, CDR2 SYDVKM. CDR3 bases: TGTGCCAGCAGCAGGGGCCAGGCTGAAGCTTTCTTT. Residues: CASSRGQAEAFF.

The CDR3 nucleotides are TGTGCCAGCAGCCAAGAAGTTCGGGGGACCGGGGAGCTGTTTTTT. Protein product: CASSQEVRGTGELFF. This chain connects TRBV4-2 to TRBJ2-2; maybe TRBD2 (6 bases). Germline lookup yields CDR1 LGHNA and CDR2 YNFKEQ. The length of the CDR3 is 15 residues. Trimming shortened V by 0 bases and J by 5 bases, and 10 bases separated the two germline ends.

V and J are TRBV4-3 and TRBJ1-2, with D uncertain. Germline V gives CDR1 LGHNA, CDR2 YSLEER. V was trimmed by 0 bases and J by 6 bases, leaving 11 bases between them. This CDR3 comprises 14 residues. Written as DNA, the CDR3 is TGCGCCAGCAGCCAAGATCATACGGGGAATGGCTACACCTTC. Its protein is CASSQDHTGNGYTF.

This clone was observed at least ten times. The CDR3 DNA sequence: TGTGCCAGCAGTTCGCCCGGACAGAACACTGAAGCTTTCTTT. It specifies CASSSPGQNTEAFF. The genes are TRBV28 and TRBJ1-1; a weak D match, TRBD1 (5 bases). Germline V gives CDR1 MDHEN, CDR2 SYDVKM. V was cut by 4 bases and J by 1 base, with 10 bases left in between. The CDR3 length is 14 residues.

V and J are TRBV14 and TRBJ1-1, with 10 bases lining up with TRBD1. J was trimmed by 4 bases and V by 4 bases; bases with no gene match: 9. Germline loops: CDR1 SGHDN, CDR2 FVKESK. The CDR3 runs 16 residues. CDR3 in DNA: TGTGCCAGCAGCCCGGGGACAGGGGCCGCAGGCACTGAAGCTTTCTTT. Residues: CASSPGTGAAGTEAFF.

J is TRBJ1-2 and V is TRBV6-1; tentatively, D is TRBD1 (5 bases). Trimming cost V 3 bases and J 7 bases, with 9 bases left between them. Germline V lookup: CDR1 MNHNS, CDR2 SASEGT. This CDR3 spans 12 amino acids. CDR3 in DNA: TGTGCCAGCAGTGACCTGACAGTTGGCTACACCTTC. Protein: CASSDLTVGYTF.

The genes are TRBV27 and TRBJ2-1; 8 bases agree with TRBD1. V shed 1 base, J shed 2 bases, and the junction held 4 bases outside the gene matches. This CDR3 spans 16 amino acids. From germline, CDR1 is MNHEY and CDR2 SMNVEV (reference sequence). The CDR3 loop is CASSLYTGGPYNEQFF. In DNA, the CDR3 is TGTGCCAGCAGTTTATATACAGGGGGTCCCTACAATGAGCAGTTCTTC.

The CDR3 loop reads CASSEVTGTNYGYTF. CDR3 nucleotide sequence: TGTGCCAGCAGTGAAGTGACAGGGACTAACTATGGCTACACCTTC. The chain joins TRBV6-1 to TRBJ1-2, with TRBD1 matching 7 bases. There are 15 residues in the CDR3. J was trimmed by 0 bases and V by 1 base; bases with no gene match: 2. CDR1 and CDR2 from the germline V gene are MNHNS and SASEGT.